This passage covers 9 T cell receptor beta chains from one sample sequenced in a study of Ad26.COV2.S vaccination and SARS-CoV-2 variants. Treatment of the sample: about 20 received Ad26.COV2.S at low or high dose, single or two shots; about 5 received placebo; per-sample allocation not given. The investigators took samples on day 63 after the first vaccine or placebo injection. Generated by immunoSEQ multiplex PCR, the TCRdb table keeps only in-frame clones and is missing some. The table has about 350,000 clones, approximately 81% seen once. This material consisted of peripheral blood, taken in a trial of Ad26.COV2.S vaccine versus placebo. The receptors shown here come from a person between 18 and 65 years old who received the Ad26.COV2.S COVID-19 vaccine or a placebo.

In its sample, this clone was seen once. This rearrangement joins TRBV28 to TRBJ2-7; 7 bases match TRBD2. Trimming at V came to 5 bases and at J to 3 bases, leaving 10 bases not matched to a gene. CDR1 is MDHEN, CDR2 SYDVKM, per germline. CDR3 size: 15 residues. This CDR3 is CASSRYSGDRYEQYF. The CDR3 DNA is TGTGCCAGCAGTAGGTACAGCGGGGATCGCTACGAGCAGTACTTC.

The genes are TRBV27 and TRBJ2-7; D is ambiguous. Germline values: CDR1 MNHEY, CDR2 SMNVEV (reference sequence). The CDR3 contains 14 residues. V was trimmed by 3 bases and J by 0 bases, leaving 9 bases between them. Here the CDR3 reads CASSFTRNSYEQYF. CDR3 coding DNA: TGTGCCAGCAGTTTTACCCGGAACTCCTACGAGCAGTACTTC.

V and J are TRBV5-5 and TRBJ2-7, with D hard to call. Germline values: CDR1 SGHKS, CDR2 YYEKEE (reference sequence). This CDR3 is 13 amino acids long. V shed 1 base and J shed 2 bases, with 7 bases lying between them. In DNA, the CDR3 is TGTGCCAGCAGCTTGAGGGAAACCTACGAGCAGTACTTC. Protein product: CASSLRETYEQYF.

The CDR3 reads CASSPRSGVAGGETQYF. In DNA, the CDR3 is TGTGCCAGCAGTCCCCGTAGTGGGGTAGCGGGAGGAGAGACCCAGTACTTC. V and J are TRBV27 and TRBJ2-5, with 10 bases that match TRBD2. The CDR3 consists of 17 residues. With V trimmed by 5 bases and J by 4 bases, 13 bases remained unmatched. Germline V gene lookup returns CDR1 MNHEY and CDR2 SMNVEV (reference sequence).

The rearrangement joins TRBV6-5 to TRBJ2-1; D gene uncertain. Per germline, CDR1 MNHEY and CDR2 SVGAGI. The CDR3 consists of 16 residues. V dropped 0 bases and J dropped 0 bases, with 9 bases sitting between them. CDR3 region: CASSYSFPSSYNEQFF. The CDR3 nucleotides read TGTGCCAGCAGTTACTCCTTCCCTAGCTCCTACAATGAGCAGTTCTTC.

This sequence joins TRBV25-1 and TRBJ2-1; 9 bases align to TRBD1. Germline values: CDR1 MGHDK, CDR2 SYGVNS. The CDR3 is made up of 17 amino acids. V lost 6 bases and J lost 2; bases outside the gene matches: 11. Here the CDR3 reads CASSPAGTGSAYNEQFF. CDR3 bases: TGTGCCAGCAGCCCGGCCGGGACAGGGTCTGCCTACAATGAGCAGTTCTTC.

The chain has TRBV24-1 and TRBJ2-1, with 7 bases aligning to TRBD2. The CDR3 runs to 14 residues. In germline, CDR1 is KGHDR, CDR2 SFDVKD. Germline trimming cut 5 bases from V and 7 bases from J; bases unmatched to any gene: 7. CDR3 sequence reads: CATSGERDSNEQFF. CDR3 coding DNA: TGTGCCACCAGTGGAGAGCGGGATAGTAATGAGCAGTTCTTC.

The chain couples TRBV24-1 to TRBJ2-1; D remains ambiguous. Germline V CDR1 and CDR2: KGHDR, SFDVKD. V dropped 6 bases and J dropped 6 bases, with 5 bases sitting between them. This CDR3 region has 11 residues. Here the CDR3 DNA reads TGTGCCACCAGTTTCGCCAATGAGCAGTTCTTC. Protein sequence: CATSFANEQFF.

This chain joins TRBV3-1 (or the pseudogene TRBV3-2) and TRBJ2-1; no reliable D call. The germline gives CDR1 LGHDT, CDR2 YNNKEL (reference sequence). This CDR3 is 13 amino acids long. Trimming shortened V by 1 base and J by 4 bases, and 5 bases separated the two germline ends. CDR3 bases: TGTGCCAGCAGCCAAGCTCAGTACAATGAGCAGTTCTTC. It is translated as CASSQAQYNEQFF.